This TCR beta chain was recovered during a study of spatial heterogeneity in lung cancer. Points from the study as a whole: Tracking of tumor mutation counts was seen in expanded intratumoral alpha and beta TCR counts. The numbers of ubiquitous and regional expanded TCRs correlated with ubiquitous and regional nonsynonymous mutations, respectively.

In TCRdb, the 5' RACE reads were re-called with MiXCR into one record per CDR3 protein. The sample yields about 20,000 distinct CDR3 sequences, approximately 2.8% seen once. The CDR3 length is 13 residues. The V gene lost 3 bases and the J gene lost 3 bases, with 12 bases spanning the gap. Germline V gene data show CDR1 as SQVTM and CDR2 as ANQGSEA. This clonotype ranks as medium-sized. Its target is unknown. Time point specified: sample taken at primary tumor resection. Researchers sequenced whole RNA taken from tumor, nontumor lung or frozen PBMC without sorting. The sample here was lung tumor tissue, taken at surgery. The clonotype originates from a male donor with early-stage non-small cell lung cancer. V gene TRBV29-1 combines with J gene TRBJ2-7, with D tentatively TRBD1 or TRBD2 (5 bases each). Written as DNA, the CDR3 is TGCAGCGTTGAGGCAGCGAGGGGCTACGAGCAGTACTTC. Translation: CSVEAARGYEQYF.